These 28 T cell receptor beta chains were sequenced from one sample in a study of blood T cell repertoires in COVID-19. Assay used: immunoSEQ multiplex PCR; TCRdb lists only in-frame clones, some missing. The sample includes tens of thousands of clones, around 91% of them seen just once. What was sequenced was peripheral blood. These receptors were obtained from a woman at least 80 years old with active or convalescent COVID-19.

The CDR3 is CASSPTTTGTGTYGYTF. The CDR3 coding sequence is TGTGCCAGCAGCCCCACTACGACCGGGACAGGGACGTATGGCTACACCTTC. V and J are TRBV5-6 and TRBJ1-2; TRBD1 agrees at 9 bases. Germline lookup yields CDR1 SGHDT and CDR2 YYEEEE. The CDR3 has 17 amino acids. V lost 4 bases, J lost 5 bases, and 15 bases stayed unmatched.

This chain connects TRBV5-1 to TRBJ1-2, with unresolved D. The CDR3 runs 13 residues. CDR1 is SGHRS and CDR2 is YFSETQ in the germline V gene. The ends were cut back, 3 bases at V and 1 base at J, with 7 bases in the middle. The CDR3 is CASSSGGNYGYTF. In DNA form, the CDR3 reads TGCGCCAGCAGCTCCGGAGGTAACTATGGCTACACCTTC.

This clone showed up just a few times. V is TRBV10-2 and J is TRBJ2-6; 8 positions match TRBD1. The junction had 9 bases not matched to a gene; V was cut back by 4 bases and J by 1 base. The CDR3 length is 18 residues. Per the germline V gene, CDR1 is WSHSY and CDR2 is SAAADI. The CDR3 nucleotides are TGCGCCAGCAGTGGGAGACAGGGGAACCCTTCTGGGGCCAACGTCCTGACTTTC. It translates to CASSGRQGNPSGANVLTF.

The chain combines TRBV19 with TRBJ1-1; 8 bases line up with TRBD1. Trimming cost V 7 bases and J 4 bases; bases outside gene matches: 8. This CDR3 is 14 amino acids long. CDR1 and CDR2 (germline): LNHDA, SQIVND (reference sequence). The CDR3 is CASTGQGGGTEAFF. CDR3 nucleotide sequence: TGTGCCAGTACTGGACAGGGAGGGGGCACTGAAGCTTTCTTT.

The V and J genes are TRBV9 and TRBJ2-1; the match to TRBD2 covers 10 bases. V lost 1 base to trimming and J lost 3 bases; unmatched junction nucleotides: 4. The CDR3 consists of 16 residues. CDR1 SGDLS and CDR2 YYNGEE come from the germline V gene. The CDR3 nucleotides are TGTGCCAGCAGCGTAAGGGCTAGCGGGAGCTACAATGAGCAGTTCTTC. Translation: CASSVRASGSYNEQFF. Complete variable domain (other parts from reference TRBV9 and TRBJ2-1): DSGVTQTPKHLITATGQRVTLRCSPRSGDLSVYWYQQSLDQGLQFLIQYYNGEERAKGNILERFSAQQFPDLHSELNLSSLELGDSALYFCASSVRASGSYNEQFFGPGTRLTVL.

V is TRBV4-1 and J is TRBJ2-1; D is perhaps TRBD1 (5 bases). Trimming removed 0 bases from V and 2 bases from J, with 11 bases in between. Germline V gene lookup returns CDR1 MGHRA and CDR2 YSYEKL. The CDR3 loop spans 16 amino acids. CDR3 protein: CASSQDAQGAYNEQFF. As DNA, the CDR3 is TGCGCCAGCAGCCAAGATGCGCAGGGTGCCTACAATGAGCAGTTCTTC.

Only a few counts were recorded for this clone. This chain connects TRBV5-1 to TRBJ2-7; 9 positions agree with TRBD1. Trimming took 2 bases from V and 3 from J; bases not matched to a gene: 6. This CDR3 has 15 amino acids. CDR1 is SGHRS and CDR2 is YFSETQ in the germline V gene. CDR3 bases: TGCGCCAGCAGCTTATCCGGGACAGGGAACTACGAGCAGTACTTC. Translation: CASSLSGTGNYEQYF.

V is TRBV4-1 and J is TRBJ2-1, with 10 bases identical to TRBD2. The CDR3 covers 16 residues. The germline CDR1 and CDR2 sequences are MGHRA and YSYEKL. V lost 8 bases to trimming and J lost 2 bases; unmatched junction nucleotides: 9. CDR3 residues: CASRDRTSGTYNEQFF. DNA for the CDR3: TGCGCCAGCCGAGATAGGACTAGCGGAACCTACAATGAGCAGTTCTTC.

The J gene is TRBJ2-2, the V gene TRBV30; TRBD2 matches 7 bases. With V trimmed by 5 bases and J by 6 bases, 0 bases remained unmatched. Germline assignment: CDR1 GTSNPN and CDR2 SVGIG (reference sequence). CDR3 length equals 11 residues. CDR3 nucleotide sequence: TGTGCCTGGGGGAGGGCCGGGGAGCTGTTTTTT. Translation: CAWGRAGELFF. The variable domain in full, completed from reference TRBV30 and TRBJ2-2, reads SQTIHQWPATLVQPVGSPLSLECTVEGTSNPNLYWYRQAAGRGLQLLFYSVGIGQISSEVPQNLSASRPQDRQFILSSKKLLLSDSGFYLCAWGRAGELFFGEGSRLTVL.

The rearrangement joins TRBV19 to TRBJ1-5; D remains ambiguous. From germline, CDR1 is LNHDA and CDR2 SQIVND (reference sequence). V dropped 2 bases and J dropped 0 bases, with 5 bases sitting between them. This CDR3 is 14 amino acids long. The CDR3 bases are TGTGCCAGTAGTATACTATTTAGCAATCAGCCCCAGCATTTT. Its protein is CASSILFSNQPQHF. Complete variable domain (other parts from reference TRBV19 and TRBJ1-5): DGGITQSPKYLFRKEGQNVTLSCEQNLNHDAMYWYRQDPGQGLRLIYYSQIVNDFQKGDIAEGYSVSREKKESFPLTVTSAQKNPTAFYLCASSILFSNQPQHFGDGTRLSIL.

This sequence joins TRBV28 and TRBJ2-7, with D uncertain. This CDR3 comprises 12 residues. Trimming shortened V by 3 bases and J by 4 bases, and 7 bases separated the two germline ends. CDR1 and CDR2 from the germline V gene are MDHEN and SYDVKM. The CDR3 DNA reads as TGTGCCAGCAGTTTCCCCCTTTACGAGCAGTACTTC. This encodes CASSFPLYEQYF.

This clone was picked up one time. This sequence joins TRBV28 and TRBJ1-2, with D hard to call. Trimming left V 10 bases short and J 8 bases short, with 14 bases between. This CDR3 contains 11 residues. Germline CDR1 reads MDHEN; CDR2 reads SYDVKM. CDR3 region: CATQRPGGYTF. The CDR3 DNA reads as TGTGCCACACAACGTCCTGGCGGCTACACCTTC.

This clone was observed a few times. The genes are TRBV6-6 and TRBJ2-1; possibly TRBD1 for D (5 bases). Germline loops: CDR1 MNHNY, CDR2 SVGAGI (reference sequence). The CDR3 runs to 11 residues. Trimming took off 2 bases at V and 10 bases at J, with 6 bases between the two ends. CDR3 coding DNA: TGTGCCAGCAGTTACGACAGAGAGCAGTTCTTC. This translates into CASSYDREQFF.

The chain joins TRBV19 to TRBJ2-7, with TRBD1 matching over 11 bases. The germline V gene has CDR1 LNHDA and CDR2 SQIVND (reference sequence). V was clipped by 4 bases and J by 3 bases; unmatched bases: 14. There are 18 residues in the CDR3. CDR3 coding DNA: TGTGCCAGTAGTAGTAAGGTTGGACAGGGGGCACTGAGCTACGAGCAGTACTTC. Amino acids: CASSSKVGQGALSYEQYF.

The chain couples TRBV30 to TRBJ2-7; 8 bases are shared with TRBD1. The J segment lost 2 bases and the V segment lost 5 bases, leaving 5 bases of the junction unmatched. In germline, CDR1 is GTSNPN, CDR2 SVGIG (reference sequence). The CDR3 sequence is 13 residues long. The CDR3 DNA follows: TGTGCCTGGGGGGTACAGGGGGCCTACGAGCAGTACTTC. Protein: CAWGVQGAYEQYF.

The chain uses TRBV19 and TRBJ2-7, with 7 bases aligning to TRBD1. After removal of 6 bases from V and 2 bases from J, the junction contained 4 bases not matched to a gene. The germline gives CDR1 LNHDA, CDR2 SQIVND (reference sequence). The length of the CDR3 is 13 residues. Here the CDR3 DNA reads TGTGCCAGTAGAGGGCAGGGGGCCTACGAGCAGTACTTC. It specifies CASRGQGAYEQYF.

The chain carries TRBV24-1 and TRBJ1-5; 11 nucleotides agree with TRBD1. The CDR3 consists of 15 residues. V shed 3 bases and J 5 bases; nucleotides not matched to a gene: 2. The germline V gene encodes CDR1 KGHDR and CDR2 SFDVKD. CDR3 sequence (DNA): TGTGCCACCAGTGATCCGGGACAGGGGGATCAGCCCCAGCATTTT. Amino acid sequence: CATSDPGQGDQPQHF.

This sequence joins TRBV7-2 and TRBJ2-7; D may be TRBD2 (6 bases). V lost 4 bases and J 4 bases, leaving 14 bases between the germline ends. The CDR3 runs to 14 residues. From germline, CDR1 is SGHTA and CDR2 FQGNSA. The CDR3 nucleotides read TGTGCCAGCAGCTACGGCGGGACGGAATACGAGCAGTACTTC. This encodes CASSYGGTEYEQYF. The full variable domain, with the rest looked up from reference TRBV7-2 and TRBJ2-7, is GAGVSQSPSNKVTEKGKDVELRCDPISGHTALYWYRQSLGQGLEFLIYFQGNSAPDKSGLPSDRFSAERTGGSVSTLTIQRTQQEDSAVYLCASSYGGTEYEQYFGPGTRLTVT.

This rearrangement joins TRBV7-2 to TRBJ2-5; 9 bases agree with TRBD2. Trimming removed 5 bases from V and 3 bases from J; junction bases left unmatched: 7. The CDR3 sequence is 15 residues long. The V gene's germline CDR1 is SGHTA and CDR2 FQGNSA. The CDR3 DNA is TGTGCCAGCAGCCTTACCCAGCGGGAGGAAGAGACCCAGTACTTC. Translation gives CASSLTQREEETQYF.

The chain recombines TRBV6-5 with TRBJ1-4, with TRBD1 identical over 9 bases. The CDR3 length is 13 residues. The germline V gene has CDR1 MNHEY and CDR2 SVGAGI. The V gene end was trimmed by 8 bases and the J gene end by 7 bases; junction bases not matched to a gene: 5. CDR3: CASWTGASEKLFF. The CDR3 DNA reads as TGTGCCAGCTGGACAGGGGCTAGTGAAAAACTGTTTTTT.

The gene calls are TRBV5-1 and TRBJ2-2; 12 positions match TRBD2. Germline CDR1 is SGHRS and CDR2 is YFSETQ. This CDR3 region has 18 residues. J lost 4 bases, V lost 2 bases, and 9 bases had no gene match. CDR3 loop: CASSFGLLAGGITGELFF. CDR3 DNA sequence: TGCGCCAGCAGCTTCGGCCTCCTAGCGGGAGGGATCACCGGGGAGCTGTTTTTT.

V and J are TRBV2 and TRBJ1-1, with 9 bases identical to TRBD1. Germline CDR1 is SNHLY and CDR2 is FYNNEI. V shed 3 bases and J 10 bases; nucleotides not matched to a gene: 6. CDR3 length: 13 residues. The CDR3 protein is CASSDEQGAGAFF. The CDR3 DNA reads as TGTGCCAGCAGTGATGAACAGGGGGCCGGAGCTTTCTTT.

The chain has TRBV5-1 and TRBJ1-1, with D perhaps TRBD1 (6 bases). The ends were cut back, 1 base at V and 3 bases at J, with 16 bases in the middle. The V gene's germline CDR1 is SGHRS and CDR2 YFSETQ. The CDR3 runs 16 residues. The CDR3 bases are TGCGCCAGCAGCTTGACCCCGCGTAAGGGGGACACTGAAGCTTTCTTT. Translated, it gives CASSLTPRKGDTEAFF.

This clone turned up a few times. The rearrangement uses TRBV18 and TRBJ1-5; D is uncertain. The CDR3 length is 14 residues. V was cut by 4 bases and J by 7 bases, with 14 bases left in between. Germline CDR1 KGHSH, CDR2 LQKENI. The CDR3 DNA reads as TGTGCCAGCTCACTAAGGGTGAGGGAGCAGCCCCAGCATTTT. As protein: CASSLRVREQPQHF.

The chain has TRBV2 and TRBJ1-4, with D possibly being TRBD1 (5 bases). CDR1 is SNHLY and CDR2 is FYNNEI in the germline V gene. The V gene lost 4 bases and the J gene lost 5 bases, with 8 bases spanning the gap. The length of the CDR3 is 13 residues. CDR3 in amino acids: CASSGGGNEKLFF. The CDR3 nucleotides read TGTGCCAGCAGTGGGGGGGGAAATGAAAAACTGTTTTTT.

The V gene is TRBV19, the J gene TRBJ1-1, with a weak D call TRBD1 (6 bases). This CDR3 has 15 amino acids. The germline gives CDR1 LNHDA, CDR2 SQIVND (reference sequence). Trimming stripped 3 bases from V and 0 bases from J, with 11 bases between. CDR3 nucleotides: TGTGCCAGTAGTATTAACAGGGCGCTGAACACTGAAGCTTTCTTT. As protein: CASSINRALNTEAFF.

The rearrangement joins TRBV10-3 to TRBJ2-3, with 10 bases fitting TRBD2. This CDR3 is built from 14 residues. J was trimmed by 6 bases and V by 0 bases; bases with no gene match: 0. Germline-derived CDR1 and CDR2 are ENHRY and SYGVKD. As DNA, the CDR3 is TGTGCCATCAGTGAGTCTAGCGGGAGGGATACGCAGTATTTT. It codes for CAISESSGRDTQYF.

This clone was picked up a small number of times. This sequence joins TRBV7-8 and TRBJ2-3; 12 nucleotides agree with TRBD2. This CDR3 spans 16 amino acids. Germline values: CDR1 SGHVS, CDR2 FQNEAQ. The trim removed 7 bases at V and 0 bases at J, leaving 5 bases unmatched. The CDR3 loop reads CASTRTSGTSTDTQYF. In nucleotides, the CDR3 is TGTGCCAGCACACGGACTAGCGGGACTAGCACAGATACGCAGTATTTT.